This is a list of T cell receptor beta chains from one sample in a study of cytomegalovirus exposure and HLA in healthy donors. TCRdb's table, derived via immunoSEQ multiplex PCR, lists solely in-frame clones and lacks some. Counted here are 70,000 to 75,000 clones, 72% occurring once; the ten biggest clones make up 9.5% to 13%. The sequenced material came from PBMCs. These receptors originate from a woman between 40 and 50 years old in good health and CMV-seropositive. Each CDR3 is given with its conserved first and last residue. The order of the fields is D gene, J gene, V gene, clone size, CDR3 protein, CDR3 DNA. A D gene is named only where the DNA matches it firmly. Clone size is shown for a subset of rows, as once, few, many or a class of expanded clone.

d_call: NA
j_call: TRBJ1-1
v_call: TRBV5-5
clone_size: NA
cdr3_aa: CASSLAPNTEAFF
cdr3_nt: TGTGCCAGCAGCTTGGCCCCTAACACTGAAGCTTTCTTT

d_call: NA
j_call: TRBJ1-1
v_call: TRBV7-8
clone_size: NA
cdr3_aa: CASSFGGGGTTEAFF
cdr3_nt: TGTGCCAGCAGCTTCGGGGGGGGAGGGACCACTGAAGCTTTCTTT

d_call: NA
j_call: TRBJ2-4
v_call: TRBV11-2
clone_size: NA
cdr3_aa: CASSSSILGGIQYF
cdr3_nt: TGTGCCAGCAGCTCCTCAATACTAGGAGGCATTCAGTACTTC

d_call: NA
j_call: TRBJ2-1
v_call: TRBV6-1
clone_size: few
cdr3_aa: CASIDSRGGNEQFF
cdr3_nt: TGTGCCAGCATCGATAGTAGGGGGGGCAATGAGCAGTTCTTC

d_call: TRBD2
j_call: TRBJ2-3
v_call: TRBV7-3
clone_size: few
cdr3_aa: CASSTLAGGPADTQYF
cdr3_nt: TGTGCCAGCAGCACACTAGCGGGGGGGCCCGCAGATACGCAGTATTTT

d_call: TRBD2
j_call: TRBJ2-2
v_call: TRBV5-1
clone_size: NA
cdr3_aa: CASSLSLADTGELFF
cdr3_nt: TGCGCCAGCAGCTTGAGCCTAGCGGACACCGGGGAGCTGTTTTTT

d_call: TRBD2
j_call: TRBJ2-5
v_call: TRBV29-1
clone_size: few
cdr3_aa: CSVLTGLAGGETQYF
cdr3_nt: TGCAGCGTCCTCACGGGCCTAGCGGGGGGTGAGACCCAGTACTTC

d_call: NA
j_call: TRBJ1-5
v_call: TRBV4-1
clone_size: once
cdr3_aa: CASSQGTLQPQHF
cdr3_nt: TGCGCCAGCAGCCAAGGGACATTGCAGCCCCAGCATTTT

d_call: NA
j_call: TRBJ1-3
v_call: TRBV9
clone_size: NA
cdr3_aa: CASSTSGLSSGNTIYF
cdr3_nt: TGTGCCAGCAGCACATCAGGGTTAAGCTCTGGAAACACCATATATTTT

d_call: NA
j_call: TRBJ1-2
v_call: TRBV19
clone_size: NA
cdr3_aa: CASSTLITGNYGYTF
cdr3_nt: TGTGCCAGTAGTACCCTAATCACAGGGAACTATGGCTACACCTTC

d_call: TRBD1
j_call: TRBJ2-7
v_call: TRBV30
clone_size: NA
cdr3_aa: CAWSVGGTGLYEQYF
cdr3_nt: TGTGCCTGGAGTGTAGGTGGGACAGGGCTCTACGAGCAGTACTTC

d_call: NA
j_call: TRBJ1-1
v_call: TRBV5-1
clone_size: NA
cdr3_aa: CASSLDGRGTEAFF
cdr3_nt: TGCGCCAGCAGCTTGGATGGCAGGGGCACTGAAGCTTTCTTT

d_call: NA
j_call: TRBJ2-7
v_call: TRBV29-1
clone_size: NA
cdr3_aa: CSVEGAYEQYF
cdr3_nt: TGCAGCGTTGAGGGGGCTTACGAGCAGTACTTC

d_call: NA
j_call: TRBJ1-2
v_call: TRBV10-3
clone_size: NA
cdr3_aa: CAISEGAEANYGYTF
cdr3_nt: TGTGCCATCAGTGAGGGAGCCGAAGCTAACTATGGCTACACCTTC

d_call: NA
j_call: TRBJ1-2
v_call: TRBV7-9
clone_size: NA
cdr3_aa: CASSIRGDSVYGYTF
cdr3_nt: TGTGCCAGCAGCATCCGAGGCGACAGTGTCTATGGCTACACCTTC

d_call: NA
j_call: TRBJ1-1
v_call: TRBV5-4
clone_size: NA
cdr3_aa: CASSLWSGVGAFF
cdr3_nt: TGTGCCAGCAGCTTGTGGTCGGGAGTCGGGGCTTTCTTT

d_call: TRBD2
j_call: TRBJ2-7
v_call: TRBV13
clone_size: once
cdr3_aa: CASSLCPQQSGGIYEQYF
cdr3_nt: TGTGCCAGCAGCTTATGCCCCCAGCAGAGCGGGGGGATCTACGAGCAGTACTTC

d_call: NA
j_call: TRBJ2-6
v_call: TRBV25-1
clone_size: NA
cdr3_aa: CASSEWSPSGANVLTF
cdr3_nt: TGTGCCAGCAGTGAATGGAGCCCCTCTGGGGCCAACGTCCTGACTTTC

d_call: NA
j_call: TRBJ2-7
v_call: TRBV5-6
clone_size: NA
cdr3_aa: CASSPLGAVYEQYF
cdr3_nt: TGTGCCAGCAGCCCACTTGGGGCGGTGTACGAGCAGTACTTC

d_call: NA
j_call: TRBJ2-5
v_call: TRBV30
clone_size: NA
cdr3_aa: CAWSRSQARGLGETQYF
cdr3_nt: TGTGCCTGGAGTAGGTCCCAGGCGCGGGGGCTCGGAGAGACCCAGTACTTC

d_call: NA
j_call: TRBJ1-5
v_call: TRBV27
clone_size: NA
cdr3_aa: CASSFQNQPQHF
cdr3_nt: TGTGCCAGCAGTTTCCAGAATCAGCCCCAGCATTTT

d_call: NA
j_call: TRBJ2-7
v_call: TRBV10-1
clone_size: few
cdr3_aa: CASSEYGRGPSYEQYF
cdr3_nt: TGCGCCAGCAGTGAGTATGGAAGGGGCCCATCCTACGAGCAGTACTTC

d_call: TRBD2
j_call: TRBJ2-3
v_call: TRBV10-2
clone_size: few
cdr3_aa: CASTLAGASDTQYF
cdr3_nt: TGCGCCAGCACCCTAGCGGGGGCTTCAGATACGCAGTATTTT

d_call: NA
j_call: TRBJ1-1
v_call: TRBV29-1
clone_size: few
cdr3_aa: CSSGGVGNTEAFF
cdr3_nt: TGCAGCTCCGGGGGTGTGGGGAACACTGAAGCTTTCTTT

d_call: NA
j_call: TRBJ2-2
v_call: TRBV7-3
clone_size: NA
cdr3_aa: CASSSVGGTGELFF
cdr3_nt: TGTGCCAGCAGCTCGGTGGGGGGAACCGGGGAGCTGTTTTTT

d_call: TRBD2
j_call: TRBJ2-1
v_call: TRBV30
clone_size: few
cdr3_aa: CAWNKRGGLYEQFF
cdr3_nt: TGTGCCTGGAACAAGCGGGGGGGCCTGTATGAGCAGTTCTTC

d_call: NA
j_call: TRBJ1-1
v_call: TRBV30
clone_size: NA
cdr3_aa: CAGGVRVRTEAFF
cdr3_nt: TGTGCAGGGGGGGTACGGGTAAGGACTGAAGCTTTCTTT

d_call: TRBD1
j_call: TRBJ2-4
v_call: TRBV15
clone_size: medium-sized
cdr3_aa: CATSRGDREVDIQYF
cdr3_nt: TGTGCCACCAGCAGAGGGGACAGAGAGGTAGACATTCAGTACTTC

d_call: TRBD1
j_call: TRBJ2-7
v_call: TRBV9
clone_size: few
cdr3_aa: CASSVDMGAGGRGEQYF
cdr3_nt: TGTGCCAGCAGCGTAGATATGGGCGCAGGGGGCAGGGGCGAGCAGTACTTC

d_call: TRBD1
j_call: TRBJ1-1
v_call: TRBV5-1
clone_size: few
cdr3_aa: CASSPGDRRNTEAFF
cdr3_nt: TGCGCCAGCAGCCCGGGGGACAGGAGGAACACTGAAGCTTTCTTT

d_call: TRBD2
j_call: TRBJ2-1
v_call: TRBV7-8
clone_size: NA
cdr3_aa: CASSLAGRGGGLGEQFF
cdr3_nt: TGTGCCAGCAGCTTAGCGGGACGTGGCGGGGGGTTAGGTGAGCAGTTCTTC

d_call: TRBD2
j_call: TRBJ2-1
v_call: TRBV5-4
clone_size: NA
cdr3_aa: CASSLAGGLREQFF
cdr3_nt: TGTGCCAGCAGCTTGGCGGGAGGGTTGAGGGAGCAGTTCTTC

d_call: NA
j_call: TRBJ2-1
v_call: TRBV6-5
clone_size: few
cdr3_aa: CATHFPTGNEQFF
cdr3_nt: TGTGCCACTCATTTCCCGACCGGGAATGAGCAGTTCTTC

d_call: TRBD1
j_call: TRBJ2-7
v_call: TRBV7-3
clone_size: NA
cdr3_aa: CASSRDRVGEQYF
cdr3_nt: TGTGCCAGCAGTCGGGACAGGGTGGGAGAGCAGTACTTC

d_call: NA
j_call: TRBJ2-7
v_call: TRBV6-5
clone_size: NA
cdr3_aa: CASSFWKGQDEQYF
cdr3_nt: TGTGCCAGCAGTTTTTGGAAGGGGCAGGACGAGCAGTACTTC

d_call: NA
j_call: TRBJ2-5
v_call: TRBV5-1
clone_size: NA
cdr3_aa: CASSFSRQETQYF
cdr3_nt: TGCGCCAGCAGCTTTTCCCGCCAAGAGACCCAGTACTTC

d_call: NA
j_call: TRBJ1-2
v_call: TRBV7-2
clone_size: NA
cdr3_aa: CASSLVADINYGYTF
cdr3_nt: TGTGCCAGCAGCTTAGTGGCGGATATAAACTATGGCTACACCTTC

d_call: TRBD2
j_call: TRBJ2-3
v_call: TRBV14
clone_size: once
cdr3_aa: CASSRTSLPDTQYF
cdr3_nt: TGTGCCAGCAGCCGGACTAGTCTCCCAGATACGCAGTATTTT

d_call: NA
j_call: TRBJ2-7
v_call: TRBV20-1
clone_size: NA
cdr3_aa: CSARRDLEQYF
cdr3_nt: TGCAGTGCTAGACGAGACTTGGAGCAGTACTTC

d_call: NA
j_call: TRBJ2-3
v_call: TRBV5-4
clone_size: few
cdr3_aa: CASSLSFDTQYF
cdr3_nt: TGTGCCAGCAGCTTGTCTTTTGATACGCAGTATTTT

d_call: NA
j_call: TRBJ2-1
v_call: TRBV6-1
clone_size: NA
cdr3_aa: CASSESQGSYNEQFF
cdr3_nt: TGTGCCAGCAGTGAAAGTCAGGGATCCTACAATGAGCAGTTCTTC

d_call: NA
j_call: TRBJ1-1
v_call: TRBV5-1
clone_size: NA
cdr3_aa: CASSRERGHAEAFF
cdr3_nt: TGCGCCAGCAGCCGGGAGAGGGGTCACGCTGAAGCTTTCTTT

d_call: TRBD2
j_call: TRBJ2-3
v_call: TRBV5-6
clone_size: NA
cdr3_aa: CASSSGLSGRTDTQYF
cdr3_nt: TGTGCCAGCAGCTCGGGACTATCGGGTAGGACAGATACGCAGTATTTT

d_call: TRBD2
j_call: TRBJ2-5
v_call: TRBV7-6
clone_size: NA
cdr3_aa: CASSQLSRMLAGGLGGTQYF
cdr3_nt: TGTGCCAGCAGCCAACTTTCTAGGATGTTAGCGGGGGGTCTTGGGGGGACCCAGTACTTC

d_call: TRBD2
j_call: TRBJ2-1
v_call: TRBV10-2
clone_size: NA
cdr3_aa: CASSAGLAGAHNEQFF
cdr3_nt: TGCGCCAGCAGCGCGGGACTAGCGGGCGCCCACAATGAGCAGTTCTTC

d_call: NA
j_call: TRBJ1-1
v_call: TRBV29-1
clone_size: NA
cdr3_aa: CSVGPGWGMNTEAFF
cdr3_nt: TGCAGCGTTGGCCCAGGGTGGGGCATGAACACTGAAGCTTTCTTT

d_call: TRBD2
j_call: TRBJ2-2
v_call: TRBV19
clone_size: NA
cdr3_aa: CASSKRTSGGELFF
cdr3_nt: TGTGCCAGTAGTAAGCGGACTAGCGGGGGGGAGCTGTTTTTT

d_call: NA
j_call: TRBJ1-4
v_call: TRBV5-4
clone_size: NA
cdr3_aa: CASSLRTGDEKLFF
cdr3_nt: TGTGCCAGCAGCTTGCGGACCGGGGATGAAAAACTGTTTTTT

d_call: NA
j_call: TRBJ1-5
v_call: TRBV7-6
clone_size: NA
cdr3_aa: CASSQNRDQPQHF
cdr3_nt: TGTGCCAGCAGCCAAAACAGGGATCAGCCCCAGCATTTT

d_call: TRBD2
j_call: TRBJ2-7
v_call: TRBV30
clone_size: NA
cdr3_aa: CAWSVAGGYEQYF
cdr3_nt: TGTGCCTGGAGTGTAGCGGGGGGCTACGAGCAGTACTTC

d_call: NA
j_call: TRBJ1-1
v_call: TRBV21-1
clone_size: NA
cdr3_aa: CASSKVGGQGGDTEAFF
cdr3_nt: TGTGCCAGCAGCAAAGTGGGGGGACAGGGAGGGGACACTGAAGCTTTCTTT

d_call: NA
j_call: TRBJ1-2
v_call: TRBV30
clone_size: NA
cdr3_aa: CACDHGRNYGYTF
cdr3_nt: TGTGCCTGTGACCACGGGAGGAACTATGGCTACACCTTC

d_call: NA
j_call: TRBJ2-1
v_call: TRBV5-4
clone_size: NA
cdr3_aa: CASSLDRDSSYNEQFF
cdr3_nt: TGTGCCAGCAGCTTGGACCGGGACTCCTCCTACAATGAGCAGTTCTTC

d_call: NA
j_call: TRBJ1-1
v_call: TRBV10-3
clone_size: NA
cdr3_aa: CAISGGELGTEAFF
cdr3_nt: TGTGCCATCAGTGGGGGGGAACTGGGCACTGAAGCTTTCTTT

d_call: NA
j_call: TRBJ2-7
v_call: TRBV7-2
clone_size: NA
cdr3_aa: CASRPKGGLGEQYF
cdr3_nt: TGTGCCAGCAGGCCAAAGGGGGGGCTCGGCGAGCAGTACTTC